Shown below are 13 T cell receptor beta chains from a single sample sequenced in a study of control samples from healthy donors and cancer patients. Only in-frame clones appear in the TCRdb table, and some are missing; sequencing was by immunoSEQ multiplex PCR. The data contain over 75,000 clones, about 85% of them singletons. The specimen sequenced was blood. These receptors were collected from a man aged 25 to 40 in good health.

The rearrangement links TRBV12-3 or TRBV12-4 to TRBJ2-7; 7 positions agree with TRBD1. This CDR3 contains 12 residues. V lost 5 bases and J lost 10; bases outside the gene matches: 8. The CDR3 loop is CASSPTGTVQYF. DNA of the CDR3: TGTGCCAGCAGTCCGACCGGGACAGTACAGTACTTC.

V and J are TRBV5-1 and TRBJ2-7, with 8 bases that match TRBD1. This CDR3 region has 12 residues. J gave up 7 bases and V 2 bases, and 2 bases lay outside the gene matches. CDR1 SGHRS and CDR2 YFSETQ come from the germline V gene. The CDR3 sequence: CASSLQGEEQYF. The CDR3 DNA is TGCGCCAGCAGCTTACAGGGGGAAGAGCAGTACTTC.

In this sample, this clone turned up a few times. The chain has TRBV30 and TRBJ2-1; D gene ambiguous. Trimming cost V 0 bases and J 4 bases, with 4 bases left between them. The CDR3 spans 12 residues. The germline V gene has CDR1 GTSNPN and CDR2 SVGIG (reference sequence). This CDR3 reads CAWSVSYNEQFF. Here the CDR3 DNA reads TGTGCCTGGAGTGTATCGTACAATGAGCAGTTCTTC.

The chain links TRBV10-3 to TRBJ1-3; TRBD1 agrees at 7 bases. V was clipped by 4 bases and J by 0 bases; unmatched bases: 3. The CDR3 extends over 15 amino acids. From germline, CDR1 is ENHRY and CDR2 SYGVKD. This chain's CDR3 is CAISAGDSSGNTIYF. For the CDR3, the DNA is TGTGCCATCAGTGCCGGGGACAGCTCTGGAAACACCATATATTTT.

CDR3 coding DNA: TGTGCCAGCAGTCCCATACCGACAGCCCTCCGCTCTGGAAACACCATATATTTT. Residues: CASSPIPTALRSGNTIYF. This chain joins TRBV28 and TRBJ1-3, with D possibly being TRBD1 (5 bases). The CDR3 has 18 residues. Germline V CDR1 and CDR2: MDHEN, SYDVKM. The ends were cut back, 5 bases at V and 0 bases at J, with 20 bases in the middle.

The chain joins TRBV2 to TRBJ1-1; D remains ambiguous. Per the germline V gene, CDR1 is SNHLY and CDR2 is FYNNEI. The CDR3 extends over 12 amino acids. Trimming left V 6 bases short and J 6 bases short, with 11 bases between. The CDR3 protein is CASRTLAAEAFF. As DNA, the CDR3 is TGTGCCAGCAGGACACTCGCAGCTGAAGCTTTCTTT.

The chain recombines TRBV27 with TRBJ2-3, with TRBD1 matching 7 bases. This CDR3 contains 14 residues. Per germline, CDR1 MNHEY and CDR2 SMNVEV (reference sequence). V was clipped by 10 bases and J by 4 bases; unmatched bases: 11. CDR3 amino acids: CATPGQKPPDTQYF. CDR3 bases: TGTGCCACTCCGGGACAGAAACCGCCAGATACGCAGTATTTT.

A few counts support this clone. The gene calls are TRBV6-5 and TRBJ2-4; 7 bases fit TRBD1. Per the germline V gene, CDR1 is MNHEY and CDR2 is SVGAGI. The ends lost 8 bases at V and 0 bases at J; junction bases unmatched: 4. CDR3 length equals 14 residues. The CDR3 nucleotides read TGTGCCAGCCGGGACAGATTAGCCAAAAACATTCAGTACTTC. Amino acid sequence: CASRDRLAKNIQYF.

The chain carries TRBV6-2 or TRBV6-3 and TRBJ2-2, with D possibly matching TRBD2 (7 bases). Germline V gene lookup returns CDR1 MNHEY and CDR2 SVGEGT. The CDR3 runs 16 residues. The V and J ends lost 6 bases and 3 bases respectively, with 17 bases between them. Written as DNA, the CDR3 is TGTGCCAGCAGCTCGGACAGCGGGATTTACACCGGGGAGCTGTTTTTT. This translates into CASSSDSGIYTGELFF.

The chain has TRBV14 and TRBJ1-4; no reliable D call. The CDR3 sequence is 14 residues long. CDR1 and CDR2 (germline): SGHDN, FVKESK. Trimming removed 8 bases from V and 0 bases from J, with 10 bases in between. In nucleotides, the CDR3 is TGTGCCAGCTCCACATACCCAACTAATGAAAAACTGTTTTTT. Protein sequence: CASSTYPTNEKLFF. The whole variable domain, filled in from reference TRBV14 and TRBJ1-4, reads EAGVTQFPSHSVIEKGQTVTLRCDPISGHDNLYWYRRVMGKEIKFLLHFVKESKQDESGMPNNRFLAERTGGTYSTLKVQPAELEDSGVYFCASSTYPTNEKLFFGSGTQLSVL.

The count of this clone is one. The CDR3 loop is CASSLKGLRYGYTF. In DNA, the CDR3 is TGTGCCAGCAGTTTGAAGGGTCTACGCTATGGCTACACCTTC. The genes are TRBV28 and TRBJ1-2; no clear D gene. Germline-derived CDR1 and CDR2 are MDHEN and SYDVKM. This CDR3 is built from 14 residues. V lost 3 bases and J lost 4, with 12 bases in between.

This clone was observed a few times. The chain combines TRBV5-1 with TRBJ2-5; D tentatively fits TRBD1 or TRBD2 (5 bases each). V was clipped by 0 bases and J by 2 bases, with 14 bases between them. From germline, CDR1 is SGHRS and CDR2 YFSETQ. The length of the CDR3 is 16 residues. For the CDR3, the DNA is TGCGCCAGCAGCTTGGGCGTCGGGACGGGGCAAGAGACCCAGTACTTC. Translation gives CASSLGVGTGQETQYF.

The chain recombines TRBV19 with TRBJ2-1; weak D call: TRBD1 (5 bases). The CDR3 extends over 15 amino acids. CDR1 LNHDA and CDR2 SQIVND come from the germline V gene (reference sequence). V was pared by 3 bases and J by 4 bases, with 13 bases between. The CDR3 DNA is TGTGCCAGTAGTATTGGCCAGGGTCGTTACAATGAGCAGTTCTTC. This translates into CASSIGQGRYNEQFF.